This T cell receptor (beta chain) was sequenced in a study of blood T cell repertoires in COVID-19. Study summary: Donors in the United States, Italy and Spain gave samples during acute or convalescent COVID-19. The analysed material was cDNA or gDNA that came from T cells, B-cell-depleted T cells, or PBMCs.

Trimming cost V 2 bases and J 6 bases, with 13 bases left between them. Germline V CDR1 and CDR2: MGHRA, YSYEKL. The CDR3 spans 14 residues. Original analysis: Reference gene primer amplification gave nucleated cell count estimates. Data came from immunoSEQ multiplex PCR; TCRdb stores just in-frame clones and leaves some out. V, J and clone size derive from that table, while D and trimming were established from the DNA sequence. There are under 200,000 clones in the sample; 86% occur only once, and over 0.85% lies in the top ten. This chain connects TRBV4-1 to TRBJ1-2; the D gene is possibly TRBD1 (5 bases). This TCR was recovered from a man between 18 and 29 years old with acute or convalescent COVID-19. Material for sequencing was peripheral blood. CDR3 nucleotide sequence: TGCGCCAGCAGCCAATCGGGGGGTGGGGATGGCTACACCTTC. Translation gives CASSQSGGGDGYTF.